The 15 T cell receptor beta chains reported below all come from one sample, sequenced in a study of metastatic and nonmetastatic thyroid tumors (dated by TCRdb to the early 2020s). Libraries were prepared through PCR. The reads were generated on an Illumina HiSeq 4000. TCRdb reprocessing: public reads trimmed at Q25 with fastp, clones called with MiXCR, in-frame beta chains kept. In all, the sample holds over 9,000 clones, and roughly 36% of those were seen once. The ten top clones hold 20% to 25% of the sample. None of the patients had been given any treatment before thyroid surgery. The sequenced material came from tumor tissue. The receptors stem from a female donor with papillary thyroid cancer or a benign thyroid nodule (not recorded which). Some clones in this sample may be carry-over from other donors' samples.

V and J are TRBV30 and TRBJ2-1; 11 nucleotides match TRBD1. CDR1 and CDR2 (germline): GTSNPN, SVGIG (reference sequence). The CDR3 consists of 13 residues. Trimming took 2 bases from V and 10 from J; bases not matched to a gene: 4. This CDR3 reads CAWSTRDRGEQFF. The CDR3 region has the DNA TGTGCCTGGAGTACTCGGGACAGGGGGGAGCAGTTCTTC.

This clone was detected a few times. V is TRBV6-2 or TRBV6-3 and J is TRBJ2-1; 13 nucleotides agree with TRBD2. The V and J ends lost 2 bases and 1 base, in that order; junction bases with no gene match: 5. This CDR3 region has 18 residues. Per germline, CDR1 MNHEY and CDR2 SVGEGT. The DNA for the CDR3 is TGTGCCAGCAGTTACCCCCTGGGACTAGCGGGATCCTACAATGAGCAGTTCTTC. Amino acids: CASSYPLGLAGSYNEQFF.

This clone was counted between two and nine times. This chain links TRBV6-2 or TRBV6-3 with TRBJ2-3; the D call may be TRBD1 or TRBD2 (7 bases each). The V gene's germline CDR1 is MNHEY and CDR2 SVGEGT. CDR3 length equals 13 residues. Trimming cost V 10 bases and J 0 bases, with 11 bases left between them. The DNA of the CDR3 is TGTGCCATCAGGGGGGGTAGCACAGATACGCAGTATTTT. This encodes CAIRGGSTDTQYF.

This clone ranks as medium-sized. CDR3 sequence: CASSLGPGRGSSYEQYF. The CDR3 nucleotides read TGTGCCAGCAGCTTAGGCCCCGGCCGTGGGTCCTCCTACGAGCAGTACTTC. The V and J genes are TRBV7-9 and TRBJ2-7; D not resolved. V was cut by 1 base and J by 0 bases, with 16 bases left in between. Germline CDR1 is SEHNR and CDR2 is FQNEAQ (reference sequence). The CDR3 consists of 17 residues.

The chain recombines TRBV18 with TRBJ2-7, with 8 bases fitting TRBD2. In germline, CDR1 is KGHSH, CDR2 LQKENI. Trimming removed 3 bases from V and 6 bases from J; junction bases left unmatched: 10. The CDR3 is 15 residues long. The CDR3 is CASSPPGLGGVEQYF. DNA for the CDR3: TGTGCCAGCTCACCTCCGGGACTAGGGGGGGTCGAGCAGTACTTC.

This clone has a handful of counts. The genes are TRBV12-3 or TRBV12-4 and TRBJ2-5, with 11 bases matching TRBD2. V lost 6 bases, J lost 4 bases, and 10 bases stayed unmatched. The CDR3 covers 16 residues. CDR3 sequence (DNA): TGTGCCAGCAGCTGGTCACTAGCGGGAGCGGTAGAGACCCAGTACTTC. Its protein is CASSWSLAGAVETQYF.

The chain recombines TRBV6-5 with TRBJ2-2; 9 bases align to TRBD2. Germline values: CDR1 MNHEY, CDR2 SVGAGI. The V and J ends lost 4 bases and 4 bases, in that order; junction bases with no gene match: 10. This CDR3 has 17 amino acids. DNA for the CDR3: TGTGCCAGCAGTTTTTACCATAGCGGGAGACGCACCGGGGAGCTGTTTTTT. This sequence encodes CASSFYHSGRRTGELFF.

The chain carries TRBV19 and TRBJ2-1; tentative D call: TRBD2 (6 bases). CDR3 length: 19 amino acids. V was trimmed by 3 bases and J by 2 bases, leaving 23 bases between them. The germline gives CDR1 LNHDA, CDR2 SQIVND (reference sequence). The CDR3 protein is CASSMLGGGELSAYNEQFF. The DNA of the CDR3 is TGTGCCAGTAGTATGCTCGGGGGAGGCGAACTATCTGCCTACAATGAGCAGTTCTTC.

This clone was picked up a small number of times. V usage is TRBV28 and J usage is TRBJ1-2; no clear D. The CDR3 covers 11 residues. The germline gives CDR1 MDHEN, CDR2 SYDVKM. V was shortened by 1 base and J by 7 bases, with 4 bases between the two germline ends. As DNA, the CDR3 is TGTGCCAGCAGTTTATACGGTGGCTACACCTTC. This sequence encodes CASSLYGGYTF.

In its sample, this clone was seen a few times. This chain links TRBV29-1 with TRBJ2-7, with TRBD1 matching over 7 bases. The V segment lost 4 bases and the J segment 3 bases; nucleotides outside the gene matches: 3. The CDR3 runs 12 residues. In germline, CDR1 is SQVTM, CDR2 ANQGSEA. The CDR3 nucleotides are TGCAGCGTTGGTGCAGGGGGCTACGAGCAGTACTTC. Its protein is CSVGAGGYEQYF.

This rearrangement joins TRBV3-1 to TRBJ2-7; D may be TRBD1 (5 bases). Germline V gene lookup returns CDR1 LGHDT and CDR2 YNNKEL (reference sequence). This CDR3 has 13 residues. Between the trimmed V and J ends, which lost 6 bases and 0 bases, there was a span of 9 bases. The DNA for the CDR3 is TGTGCCAGCAGAATTCAGGGCTCCTACGAGCAGTACTTC. Translated, it gives CASRIQGSYEQYF.

This clone was counted a few times. The rearrangement links TRBV28 to TRBJ1-1; TRBD1 agrees at 7 bases. Germline V lookup: CDR1 MDHEN, CDR2 SYDVKM. This CDR3 contains 18 residues. J lost 3 bases, V lost 2 bases, and 15 bases had no gene match. The CDR3 bases are TGTGCCAGCAGTTTAGAGGGCAGGGGGTATTTGGGGTACACTGAAGCTTTCTTT. Protein product: CASSLEGRGYLGYTEAFF.

The genes are TRBV28 and TRBJ1-2; D remains ambiguous. V was clipped by 5 bases and J by 4 bases, with 14 bases between them. This CDR3 comprises 14 residues. Germline-derived CDR1 and CDR2 are MDHEN and SYDVKM. In DNA form, the CDR3 reads TGTGCCAGCAGTGTGCCCTCCAAAGGCTATGGCTACACCTTC. It translates to CASSVPSKGYGYTF.

V gene TRBV6-5 combines with J gene TRBJ1-1; the D is unclear. V was cut by 2 bases and J by 3 bases, with 13 bases left in between. The CDR3 runs 15 residues. CDR1 MNHEY and CDR2 SVGAGI come from the germline V gene. The CDR3 coding sequence is TGTGCCAGCAGTTACACCGGACTTCGGGACACTGAAGCTTTCTTT. Translation gives CASSYTGLRDTEAFF.

By share, this clone counts as medium-sized. The CDR3 spells CASSRRDSSYNEQFF. CDR3 in DNA: TGTGCCAGCAGCCGCCGGGACAGTTCCTACAATGAGCAGTTCTTC. The V call is TRBV9, the J call TRBJ2-1; TRBD1 matches 7 bases. This CDR3 has 15 amino acids. Germline values: CDR1 SGDLS, CDR2 YYNGEE. The V gene end was trimmed by 4 bases and the J gene end by 1 base; junction bases not matched to a gene: 5.